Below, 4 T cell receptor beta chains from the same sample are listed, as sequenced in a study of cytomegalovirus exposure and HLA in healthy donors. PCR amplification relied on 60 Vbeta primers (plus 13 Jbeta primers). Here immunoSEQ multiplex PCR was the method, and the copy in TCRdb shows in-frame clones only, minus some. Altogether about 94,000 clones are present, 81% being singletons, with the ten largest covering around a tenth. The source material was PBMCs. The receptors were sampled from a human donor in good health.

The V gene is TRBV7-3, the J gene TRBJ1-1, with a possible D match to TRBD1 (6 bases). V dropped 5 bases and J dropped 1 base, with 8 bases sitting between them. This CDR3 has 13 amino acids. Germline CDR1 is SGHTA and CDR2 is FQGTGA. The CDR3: CASSPTGNTEAFF. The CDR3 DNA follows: TGTGCCAGCAGCCCGACAGGGAACACTGAAGCTTTCTTT.

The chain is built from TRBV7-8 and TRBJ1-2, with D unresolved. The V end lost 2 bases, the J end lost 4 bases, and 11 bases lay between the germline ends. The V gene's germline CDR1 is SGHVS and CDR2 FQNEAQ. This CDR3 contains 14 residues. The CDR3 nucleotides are TGTGCCAGCAGCTTACAGGCAAGCCCCTATGGCTACACCTTC. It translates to CASSLQASPYGYTF.

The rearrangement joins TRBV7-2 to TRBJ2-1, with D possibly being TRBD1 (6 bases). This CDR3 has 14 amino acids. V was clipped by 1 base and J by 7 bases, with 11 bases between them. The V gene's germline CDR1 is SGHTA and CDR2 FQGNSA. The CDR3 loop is CASSLGGGLNEQFF. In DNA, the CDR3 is TGTGCCAGCAGCTTAGGTGGGGGCCTTAATGAGCAGTTCTTC.

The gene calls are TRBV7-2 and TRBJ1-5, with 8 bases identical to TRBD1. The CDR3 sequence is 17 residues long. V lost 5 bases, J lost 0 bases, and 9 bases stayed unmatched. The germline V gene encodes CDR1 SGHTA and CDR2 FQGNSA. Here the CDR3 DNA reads TGTGCCAGCAGCCCGGGACAGGAGGTCTTTAGCAATCAGCCCCAGCATTTT. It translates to CASSPGQEVFSNQPQHF.